The clone carrying this T cell receptor beta chain has more than one count but fewer than ten. Its antigen is still unknown. The CDR3 totals 15 residues. Germline V gene sequence: CDR1 SGHRS, CDR2 YFSETQ. V was cut by 2 bases and J by 3 bases, with 14 bases left in between. This sample is drawn from a study of identical twins. After template switching added a universal primer site, the resulting cDNA carried unique molecular identifiers. TCRdb recomputed calls from the 5' RACE reads with MiXCR, one row per CDR3 protein. The data hold roughly 1.6 million distinct CDR3 sequences, with around 33% observed a single time. Study outcomes and limitations: It was out-of-frame TCR alpha sharing in monozygotic twins that models underestimated.

This clonotype was sampled from a newborn girl in good health. This chain uses TRBV5-1 with TRBJ1-2, with D tentatively TRBD1 (6 bases). Sequencing used cord blood. CDR3 nucleotides: TGCGCCAGCAGCTTTGGGGTTGCAGGGGACTATGGCTACACCTTC. This codes for CASSFGVAGDYGYTF.